The clone carrying this T cell receptor (beta chain) is a singleton in its sample. CDR1 is SGHAT, CDR2 FQNNGV, per germline. This CDR3 comprises 14 residues. V dropped 1 base and J dropped 3; count of bases not matched to a gene: 3. Data came from immunoSEQ multiplex PCR; TCRdb stores just in-frame clones and leaves some out. This table holds 23,000 or so clones, around 94% found once. The data belong to a study of blood T cell repertoires in COVID-19. Across the study: Both acute and convalescent COVID-19 samples were obtained from the United States, Italy and Spain. Sample material is recorded as cDNA or gDNA derived from T cells, B-cell-depleted T cells, or PBMCs.

The chain has TRBV11-2 and TRBJ2-7, with 7 bases lining up with TRBD1. The sequence came from a human donor in a cohort sampled during active COVID-19. The sequenced material came from peripheral blood. In DNA, the CDR3 is TGTGCCAGCAGCTTAGTCAGGGGGAACTACGAGCAGTACTTC. It yields the protein CASSLVRGNYEQYF.